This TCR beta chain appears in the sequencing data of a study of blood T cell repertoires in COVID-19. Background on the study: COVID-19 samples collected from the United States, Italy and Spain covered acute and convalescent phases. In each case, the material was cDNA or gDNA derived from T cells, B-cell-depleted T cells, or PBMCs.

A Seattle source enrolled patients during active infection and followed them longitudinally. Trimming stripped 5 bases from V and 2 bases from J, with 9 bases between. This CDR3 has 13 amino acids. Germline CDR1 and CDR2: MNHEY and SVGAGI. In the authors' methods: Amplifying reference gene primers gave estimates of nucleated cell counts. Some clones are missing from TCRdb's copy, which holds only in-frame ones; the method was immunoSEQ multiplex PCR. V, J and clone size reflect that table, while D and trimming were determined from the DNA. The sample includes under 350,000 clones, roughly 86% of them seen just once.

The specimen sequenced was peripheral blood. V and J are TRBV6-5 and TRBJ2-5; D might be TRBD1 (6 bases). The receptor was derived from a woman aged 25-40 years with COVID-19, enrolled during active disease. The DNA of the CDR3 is TGTGCCAGCAGTAGGACAGTACAAGAGACCCAGTACTTC. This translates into CASSRTVQETQYF.